A selection of T cell receptor beta chains follows, all from one sample in a study of Ad26.COV2.S vaccination and SARS-CoV-2 variants. The repertoire was sequenced with immunoSEQ multiplex PCR; TCRdb's copy has only in-frame clones and lacks some. The table records roughly 420,000 clones, roughly 87% of them present only once. The starting material was peripheral blood, obtained in a trial of Ad26.COV2.S vaccine versus placebo. The source of these receptors is a person aged 18-60 years who received the Ad26.COV2.S COVID-19 vaccine or a placebo. Each CDR3 is given with its conserved first and last residue. D genes are given only for firm matches. A row's size may be missing; if present it is once, few, many or a size class.

V	size	J	D	DNA	CDR3
TRBV4-1	NA	TRBJ1-5	NA	TGCGCCAGCAGCCAAGAATCCGGTCCCCAGGCCCAGCATTTT	CASSQESGPQAQHF
TRBV3-1/TRBV3-2	NA	TRBJ2-1	TRBD1	TGTGCCAGCAGCCAGTTCCTTTCCCTACAGGGGGCCTCCTACAATGAGCAGTTCTTC	CASSQFLSLQGASYNEQFF
TRBV5-1	once	TRBJ2-7	NA	TGCGCCAGCAGCTTTCTAGCGTTGGCTGACGAGCAGTACTTC	CASSFLALADEQYF
TRBV2	NA	TRBJ2-4	NA	TGTGCCAGCGGGGACGGGAGCTCCGCCAAAAACATTCAGTACTTC	CASGDGSSAKNIQYF
TRBV15	once	TRBJ1-4	TRBD1	TGTGCCACCAGCAAAGGCGGACAGGGCCGAAATGAAAAACTGTTTTTT	CATSKGGQGRNEKLFF
TRBV5-1	NA	TRBJ2-5	TRBD1	TGCGCCAGCAGCCCAATTCCGGACAGGGTAGGAGAGACCCAGTACTTC	CASSPIPDRVGETQYF
TRBV28	NA	TRBJ2-3	NA	TGTGCCAGCAGTTCTGCGGGGAGGAGCACAGATACGCAGTATTTT	CASSSAGRSTDTQYF
TRBV27	NA	TRBJ1-1	NA	TGTGCAGTTGGGGTGGCTGAAGCTTTCTTT	CAVGVAEAFF
TRBV6-5	once	TRBJ2-2	NA	TGTGCCAGCAGTTATAGGACCGGGGAGCTGTTTTTT	CASSYRTGELFF
TRBV24-1	NA	TRBJ2-3	TRBD2	TGTGCCACCAGTGACCCCGGACTAGTTAACACAGATACGCAGTATTTT	CATSDPGLVNTDTQYF
TRBV4-2	NA	TRBJ2-5	TRBD1	TGTGCCAGCAGCCAAGCGGGACAGGGGGTAGAGACCCAGTACTTC	CASSQAGQGVETQYF
TRBV30	NA	TRBJ2-1	TRBD2	TGTGCCTGGTGCGCGGGGGGTACCTACGTGGAGCAGTTCTTC	CAWCAGGTYVEQFF
TRBV27	NA	TRBJ1-2	TRBD1	TGTGCCAGCAGTCCCAGCCCGGGACAGGGCCACTATGGCTACACCTTC	CASSPSPGQGHYGYTF
TRBV5-8	NA	TRBJ2-3	TRBD2	TGTGCCAGCAGCACAGGAAGCGGGGGGCTCACAGATACGCAGTATTTT	CASSTGSGGLTDTQYF
TRBV28	once	TRBJ2-1	NA	TGTGCCAGCAGCCAGGACTACCTATACAATGAGCAGTTCTTC	CASSQDYLYNEQFF
TRBV5-4	NA	TRBJ2-2	NA	TGTGCCAGCAGCTCCGCAGTGGACAGCTACACCGGGGAGCTGTTTTTT	CASSSAVDSYTGELFF
TRBV6-2/TRBV6-3	few	TRBJ1-5	TRBD1	TGTGCCAGCAGTTACACCCTAAAACAAGGGACAGCCGGCAATCAGCCCCAGCATTTT	CASSYTLKQGTAGNQPQHF
TRBV19	NA	TRBJ2-7	NA	TGTGCCAGTAGTATAGAAGGACACGTCTCCTACGAGCAGTACTTC	CASSIEGHVSYEQYF
TRBV5-1	NA	TRBJ1-1	NA	TGCGCCAGCAGTACAGGACAGAACACTGAAGCTTTCTTT	CASSTGQNTEAFF
TRBV10-3	NA	TRBJ2-1	NA	TGTGCCATCAGTGAAGGGGACGGCAGGCAGTTCTTC	CAISEGDGRQFF
TRBV28	NA	TRBJ1-2	NA	TGTGCCAGCAGTTTAGGCCAAGCCGGCTATGGCTACACCTTC	CASSLGQAGYGYTF
TRBV2	NA	TRBJ2-1	NA	TGTGCCAGCAGTGACCCGCGGACTGGGGGAAATGAGCAGTTCTTC	CASSDPRTGGNEQFF
TRBV18	NA	TRBJ1-4	NA	TGTGCCAGCTCACGTGCAGGGAATGAAAAACTGTTTTTT	CASSRAGNEKLFF
TRBV13	NA	TRBJ2-7	NA	TGTGCCAGCAGCTTGGGTGGGTACTACGAGCAGTACTTC	CASSLGGYYEQYF
TRBV14	NA	TRBJ2-3	NA	TGTGCCAGCAGTCGGGACTTAAACACAGATACGCAGTATTTT	CASSRDLNTDTQYF